Sequencing of this T cell receptor (beta chain) was carried out in a study of CD8+CD57+ T cells in acquired aplastic anemia. Study summary: Quantities of DNA derived from sorted CD4+ and CD8+ cells averaged around 3 ug. Average CD4+ read depth in healthy donors was 9.5 million to 13 million reads.

Germline V CDR1 and CDR2: SGDLS, YYNGEE. The CDR3 length is 15 residues. Trimming shortened V by 3 bases and J by 3 bases, and 13 bases separated the two germline ends. This clonotype occurred a few times. For CDR3 and TCR beta VDJ profiling, genomic DNA was the template used. TCRdb reprocessed the reads with MiXCR, giving one entry per CDR3 protein. The sample lists 200,000 to 250,000 distinct CDR3 sequences; roughly 33% were seen once. The source is a human donor in good health, serving as a control. The rearrangement links TRBV9 to TRBJ1-3; tentative D call: TRBD1 (5 bases). Material for sequencing was sorted CD4+, CD8+, or CD8+CD57+ T cells (not recorded which) from PBMCs. The CDR3 DNA reads TGTGCCAGCAGCGCCGACGCGGGGGATGGAAACACCATATATTTT. Encoded protein: CASSADAGDGNTIYF. Variable domain in full (rest from reference TRBV9 and TRBJ1-3): DSGVTQTPKHLITATGQRVTLRCSPRSGDLSVYWYQQSLDQGLQFLIQYYNGEERAKGNILERFSAQQFPDLHSELNLSSLELGDSALYFCASSADAGDGNTIYFGEGSWLTVV.